Listed below are T cell receptor beta chains from one sample, sequenced in a study of T cell repertoires in ileal Crohn's disease. Produced via immunoSEQ multiplex PCR; TCRdb's table is partial and in-frame only. In the table there are about 17,000 clones, roughly two thirds of which are singletons. Material: ileal tissue. Receptors originate from an adult with Crohn's disease. The CDR3 runs from the conserved cysteine through the conserved F or W.

>TRBV7-6
CASSLGAQYGYTF
>TRBV9
CASSATGVGYTF
>TRBV27
CASSPYIYQPQHF
>TRBV27
CASSPGLNYGYTF
>TRBV25-1
CASSQGSGGYGYTF
>TRBV30
CAWMETEAFF
>TRBV2
CASRRTSEQETQYF
>TRBV2
CASSEAGVVGELFF
>TRBV29-1
CSVDWGDYNEQFF
>TRBV18
CASSPAGDGYTF
>TRBV11-2
CASSPRGQGNTGELFF
>TRBV6-5
CASNPGLADTYEQYF
>TRBV19
CASSIAGAQYF
>TRBV6-1
CASSEALASSYEQYF
>TRBV4-2
CASSHSGESTDTQYF
>TRBV29-1
CSVEGGTGGTEAFF
>TRBV4-1
CASSQAAGENYGYTF
>TRBV6-5
CASTGSGETQYF
>TRBV7-3
CASSPSGRGEQYF
>TRBV6-4
CASSAVSTDTQYF
>TRBV15
CATSRDRTGGYEQYF
>TRBV11-2
CASSFDPGGSYEQYF
>TRBV2
CASSDIVRVSGNTEAFF
>TRBV28
CASSPYGQGPNSPLHF
>TRBV6-5
CASSYSGALNSPLHF
>TRBV15
CATSRERGGTDTQYF
>TRBV2
CASSVQGGSYNEQFF
>TRBV2
CASGSGNQPQHF
>TRBV28
CASSFRGPYGYTF
>TRBV5-1
CASSLASGTGTYEQYF
>TRBV12-5
CASGPGTSEGDTQYF
>TRBV29-1
CSAGTGYPSGNTIYF
>TRBV10-2
CASSVNWAYGGEAFF
>TRBV18
CASSPRLGTPVRGAIYF
>TRBV5-1
CASLRGTGELFF
>TRBV7-2
CASSLLSTNTGELFF
>TRBV27
CASSPLRQGSSYEQYF
>TRBV5-5
CASSWGSGRATGELFF
>TRBV11-2
CASSLDPTGGGGYTF
>TRBV5-6
CASSLPSGGGDTQYF
>TRBV28
CASSLRGGVTDTQYF
>TRBV29-1
CSVEGTSGSIDTQYF
>TRBV6-1
CASYGGQGFHSPLHF
>TRBV5-1
CASSGGTGTGNTIYF
>TRBV6-5
CASSYRGHYGYTF